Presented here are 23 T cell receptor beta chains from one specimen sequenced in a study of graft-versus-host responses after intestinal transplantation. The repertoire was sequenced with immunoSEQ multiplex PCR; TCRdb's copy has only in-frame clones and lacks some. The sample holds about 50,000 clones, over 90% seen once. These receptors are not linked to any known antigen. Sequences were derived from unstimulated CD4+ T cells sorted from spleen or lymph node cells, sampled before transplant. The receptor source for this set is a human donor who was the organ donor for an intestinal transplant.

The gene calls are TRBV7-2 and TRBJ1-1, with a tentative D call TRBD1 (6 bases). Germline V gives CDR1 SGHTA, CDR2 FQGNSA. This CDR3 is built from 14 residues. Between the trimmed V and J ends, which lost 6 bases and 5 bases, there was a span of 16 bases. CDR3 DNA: TGTGCCAGCAGTCCTACAGGGCGGGCGACTGAAGCTTTCTTT. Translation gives CASSPTGRATEAFF. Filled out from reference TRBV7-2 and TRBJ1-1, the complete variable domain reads GAGVSQSPSNKVTEKGKDVELRCDPISGHTALYWYRQSLGQGLEFLIYFQGNSAPDKSGLPSDRFSAERTGGSVSTLTIQRTQQEDSAVYLCASSPTGRATEAFFGQGTRLTVV.

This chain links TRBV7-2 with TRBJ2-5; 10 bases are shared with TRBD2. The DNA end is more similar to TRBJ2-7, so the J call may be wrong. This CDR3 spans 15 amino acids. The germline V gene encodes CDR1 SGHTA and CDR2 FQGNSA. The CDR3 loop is CASSFRTSGTYEQYF. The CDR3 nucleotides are TGTGCCAGCAGCTTCCGGACTAGCGGAACCTACGAGCAGTACTTC.

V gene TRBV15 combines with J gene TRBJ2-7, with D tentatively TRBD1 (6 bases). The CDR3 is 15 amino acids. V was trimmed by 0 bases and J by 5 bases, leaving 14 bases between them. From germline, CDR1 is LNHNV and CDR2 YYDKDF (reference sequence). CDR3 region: CATSRDLQGGHEQYF. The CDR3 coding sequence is TGTGCCACCAGCAGAGATCTCCAAGGGGGTCACGAGCAGTACTTC.

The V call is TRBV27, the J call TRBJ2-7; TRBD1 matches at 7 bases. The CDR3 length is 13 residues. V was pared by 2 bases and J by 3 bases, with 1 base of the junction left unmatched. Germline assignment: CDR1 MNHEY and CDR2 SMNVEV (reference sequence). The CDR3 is CASSLAGGYEQYF. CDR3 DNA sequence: TGTGCCAGCAGTTTAGCAGGGGGCTACGAGCAGTACTTC.

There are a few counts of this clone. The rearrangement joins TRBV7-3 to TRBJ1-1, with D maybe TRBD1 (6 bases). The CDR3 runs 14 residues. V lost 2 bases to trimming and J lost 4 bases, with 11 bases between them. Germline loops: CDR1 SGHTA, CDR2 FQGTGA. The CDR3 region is CASSLDPGATEAFF. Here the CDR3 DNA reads TGTGCCAGCAGCTTAGATCCGGGGGCCACTGAAGCTTTCTTT.

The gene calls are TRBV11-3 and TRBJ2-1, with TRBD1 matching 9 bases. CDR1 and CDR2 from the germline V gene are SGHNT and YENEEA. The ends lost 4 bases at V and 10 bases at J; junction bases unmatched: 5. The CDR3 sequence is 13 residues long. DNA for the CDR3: TGTGCCAGCAGCTGGGAAACAGGGGGCGAGCAGTTCTTC. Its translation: CASSWETGGEQFF.

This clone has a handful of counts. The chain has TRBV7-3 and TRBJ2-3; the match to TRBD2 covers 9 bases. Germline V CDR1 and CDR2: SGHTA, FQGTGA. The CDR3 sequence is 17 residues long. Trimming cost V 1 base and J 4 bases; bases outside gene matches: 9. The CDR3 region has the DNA TGTGCCAGCAGCTTAATCGGTAGCGGGAGAAGGGCAGATACGCAGTATTTT. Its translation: CASSLIGSGRRADTQYF.

The CDR3 bases are TGCAGCGTTGAAGGCAACACAGATACGCAGTATTTT. Translating it yields CSVEGNTDTQYF. V gene TRBV29-1 combines with J gene TRBJ2-3, with no clear D. V lost 1 base and J lost 2, with 4 bases in between. CDR1 is SQVTM, CDR2 ANQGSEA, per germline. The CDR3 runs to 12 residues.

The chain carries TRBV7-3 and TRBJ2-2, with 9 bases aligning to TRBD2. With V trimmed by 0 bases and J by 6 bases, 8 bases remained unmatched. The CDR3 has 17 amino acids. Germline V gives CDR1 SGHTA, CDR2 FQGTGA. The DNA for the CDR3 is TGTGCCAGCAGCTTAACTTCGGCGGGAGGGCCCGCCGGGGAGCTGTTTTTT. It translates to CASSLTSAGGPAGELFF.

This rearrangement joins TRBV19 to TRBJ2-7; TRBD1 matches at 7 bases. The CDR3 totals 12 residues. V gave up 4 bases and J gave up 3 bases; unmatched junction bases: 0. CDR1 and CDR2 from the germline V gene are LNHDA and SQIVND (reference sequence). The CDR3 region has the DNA TGTGCCAGTAGTACAGGGGGCTACGAGCAGTACTTC. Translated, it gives CASSTGGYEQYF. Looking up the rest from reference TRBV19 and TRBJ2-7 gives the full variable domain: DGGITQSPKYLFRKEGQNVTLSCEQNLNHDAMYWYRQDPGQGLRLIYYSQIVNDFQKGDIAEGYSVSREKKESFPLTVTSAQKNPTAFYLCASSTGGYEQYFGPGTRLTVT.

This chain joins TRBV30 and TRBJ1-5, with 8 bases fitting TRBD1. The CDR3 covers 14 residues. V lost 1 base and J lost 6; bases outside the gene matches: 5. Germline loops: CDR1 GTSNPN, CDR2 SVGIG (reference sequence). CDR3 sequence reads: CAWSDRTGSQPQHF. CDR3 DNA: TGTGCCTGGAGTGATAGGACAGGGAGTCAGCCCCAGCATTTT. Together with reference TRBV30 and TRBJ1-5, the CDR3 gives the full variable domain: SQTIHQWPATLVQPVGSPLSLECTVEGTSNPNLYWYRQAAGRGLQLLFYSVGIGQISSEVPQNLSASRPQDRQFILSSKKLLLSDSGFYLCAWSDRTGSQPQHFGDGTRLSIL.

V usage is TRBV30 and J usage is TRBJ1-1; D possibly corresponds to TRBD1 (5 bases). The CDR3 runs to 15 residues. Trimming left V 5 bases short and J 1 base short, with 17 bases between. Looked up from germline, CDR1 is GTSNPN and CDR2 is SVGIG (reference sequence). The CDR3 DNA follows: TGTGCCTGGTCCGGGCTGGGACGGCCGAACACTGAAGCTTTCTTT. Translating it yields CAWSGLGRPNTEAFF.

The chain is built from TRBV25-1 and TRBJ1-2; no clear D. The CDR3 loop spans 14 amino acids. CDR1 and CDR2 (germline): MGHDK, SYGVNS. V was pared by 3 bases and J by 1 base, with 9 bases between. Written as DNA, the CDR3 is TGTGCCAGCAGTGAGCCGGGTTTTAACTATGGCTACACCTTC. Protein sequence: CASSEPGFNYGYTF.

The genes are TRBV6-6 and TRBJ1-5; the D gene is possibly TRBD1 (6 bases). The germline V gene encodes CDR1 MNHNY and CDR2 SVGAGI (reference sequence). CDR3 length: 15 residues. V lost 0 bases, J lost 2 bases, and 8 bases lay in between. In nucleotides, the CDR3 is TGTGCCAGCAGTTACTCACAGGGAGGCAATCAGCCCCAGCATTTT. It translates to CASSYSQGGNQPQHF.

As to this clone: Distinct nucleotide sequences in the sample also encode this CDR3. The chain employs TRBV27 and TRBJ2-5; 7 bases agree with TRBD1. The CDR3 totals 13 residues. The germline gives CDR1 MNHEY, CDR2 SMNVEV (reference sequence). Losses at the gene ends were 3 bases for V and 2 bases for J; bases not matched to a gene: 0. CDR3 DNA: TGTGCCAGCAGTTTCAGGGGGCAAGAGACCCAGTACTTC. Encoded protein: CASSFRGQETQYF.

The CDR3 DNA follows: TGTGCCTGGAGTGGGTCCAGGGAGAGTTATGAAAAACTGTTTTTT. Translation: CAWSGSRESYEKLFF. The chain recombines TRBV30 with TRBJ1-4, with D perhaps matching TRBD1 (5 bases). The V end was cut by 1 base, the J end by 6 bases, with 15 bases between. This CDR3 spans 15 amino acids. Germline V gene data show CDR1 as GTSNPN and CDR2 as SVGIG (reference sequence).

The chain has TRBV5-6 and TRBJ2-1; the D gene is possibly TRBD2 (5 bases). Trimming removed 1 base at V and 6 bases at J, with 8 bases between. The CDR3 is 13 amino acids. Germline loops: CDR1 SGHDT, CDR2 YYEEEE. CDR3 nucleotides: TGTGCCAGCAGCTTGACTAGAATCAATGAGCAGTTCTTC. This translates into CASSLTRINEQFF.

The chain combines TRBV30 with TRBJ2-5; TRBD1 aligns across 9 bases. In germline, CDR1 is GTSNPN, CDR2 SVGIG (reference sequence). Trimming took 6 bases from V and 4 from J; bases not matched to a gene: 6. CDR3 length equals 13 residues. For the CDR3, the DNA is TGTGCCTGCACCCGGACAGGGGCAGAGACCCAGTACTTC. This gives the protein CACTRTGAETQYF.

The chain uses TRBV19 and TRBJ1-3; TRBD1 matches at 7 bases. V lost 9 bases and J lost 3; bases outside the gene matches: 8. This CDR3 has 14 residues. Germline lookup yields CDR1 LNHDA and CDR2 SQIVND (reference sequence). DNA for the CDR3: TGTGCCAGCAGACAGGGTGAAATTGGAAACACCATATATTTT. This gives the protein CASRQGEIGNTIYF.

CDR3 sequence reads: CATTHFWLNTEAFF. The DNA for the CDR3 is TGTGCCACCACCCACTTTTGGCTGAACACTGAAGCTTTCTTT. The chain employs TRBV7-9 and TRBJ1-1; D gene unclear. Germline CDR1 is SEHNR and CDR2 is FQNEAQ (reference sequence). This CDR3 has 14 amino acids. Deletions cut 10 bases from V and 0 bases from J, with 15 bases between.

Here the CDR3 DNA reads TGTGCCAGCAGCCAACGACAGGGGTCCTACGAGCAGTACTTC. This translates into CASSQRQGSYEQYF. V is TRBV27 and J is TRBJ2-7, with 8 bases fitting TRBD1. CDR1 and CDR2 (germline): MNHEY, SMNVEV (reference sequence). V was pared by 6 bases and J by 1 base, with 5 bases of the junction left unmatched. There are 14 residues in the CDR3.

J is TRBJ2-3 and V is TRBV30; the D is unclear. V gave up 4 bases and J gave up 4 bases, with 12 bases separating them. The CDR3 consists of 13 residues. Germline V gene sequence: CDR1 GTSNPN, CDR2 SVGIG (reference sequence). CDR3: CAWITRGADTQYF. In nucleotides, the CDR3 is TGTGCCTGGATTACCCGTGGGGCAGATACGCAGTATTTT.

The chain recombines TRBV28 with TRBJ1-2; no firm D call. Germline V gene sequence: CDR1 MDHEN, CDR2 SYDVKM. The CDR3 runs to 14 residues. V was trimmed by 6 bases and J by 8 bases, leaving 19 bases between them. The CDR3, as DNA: TGTGCCAGCAGCCCCGGCAACCGTCTGGAAGGCTACACCTTC. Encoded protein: CASSPGNRLEGYTF.